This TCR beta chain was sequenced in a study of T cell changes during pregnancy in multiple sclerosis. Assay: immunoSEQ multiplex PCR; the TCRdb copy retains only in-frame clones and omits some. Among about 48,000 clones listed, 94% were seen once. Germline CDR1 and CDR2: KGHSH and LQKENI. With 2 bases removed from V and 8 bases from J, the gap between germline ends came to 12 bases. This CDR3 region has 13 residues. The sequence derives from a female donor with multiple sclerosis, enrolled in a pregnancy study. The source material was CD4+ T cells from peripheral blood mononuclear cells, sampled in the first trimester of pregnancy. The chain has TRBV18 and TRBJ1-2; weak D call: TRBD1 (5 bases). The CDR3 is CASSPKGLWGYTF. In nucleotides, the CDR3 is TGTGCCAGCTCACCAAAGGGGTTATGGGGCTACACCTTC.